The clone carrying this T cell receptor beta chain was observed a handful of times. This entry is derived from a study of T cell repertoires in cytomegalovirus infection. TCRdb re-called the reads through MiXCR, storing one row per CDR3 protein. Of approximately 630,000 distinct CDR3 sequences in the sample, roughly a quarter were seen once. The CDR3 is 19 amino acids. Per germline, CDR1 SGHTA and CDR2 FQGTGA. Losses at the gene ends were 5 bases for V and 2 bases for J; bases not matched to a gene: 14. What was sequenced was CD8+ T cells from PBMCs. This clonotype originated in a human donor in good health (CMV status not recorded). Some clones in this sample may be carry-over from other donors' samples. V is TRBV7-3 and J is TRBJ2-1; 11 bases fit TRBD2. CDR3 nucleotide sequence: TGTGCCAGCAGCCCCGGACTAGCGGGCTCCACGGGGCCCTACAATGAGCAGTTCTTC. Translating it yields CASSPGLAGSTGPYNEQFF.